This is a list of T cell receptor beta chains from one sample in a study of shared T cell receptors in the human thymus. The data were produced by immunoSEQ multiplex PCR, yet TCRdb's version contains in-frame clones alone and is incomplete. The table records about 710,000 clones, around 87% of them present only once. These data were also reused for a study on human thymus T cells.

The sample taken for sequencing was thymocytes. The receptors were sampled from a boy under two years old with a congenital heart defect. Both conserved end residues are part of each CDR3. The D gene is left open where the match is weak. Clone size is stated in some rows and not others, as once, few, many or a class when expanded.

>16|TRBJ2-2|TRBV19|TRBD2|NA
CASSMPTSGVTGELFF
TGTGCCAGTAGTATGCCAACTAGCGGGGTTACCGGGGAGCTGTTTTTT
>17|TRBJ1-2|TRBV28|TRBD1|few
CASSLNGGGDPHYGYTF
TGTGCCAGCAGTTTAAACGGAGGGGGCGATCCTCACTATGGCTACACCTTC
>15|TRBJ2-7|TRBV5-4|TRBD2|NA
CASSLDSGVPYEQYF
TGTGCCAGCAGCTTGGATAGCGGGGTACCCTACGAGCAGTACTTC
>13|TRBJ2-3|TRBV2|NA|NA
CASSATGSDTQYF
TGTGCCAGCAGTGCCACAGGCTCAGATACGCAGTATTTT
>17|TRBJ1-3|TRBV14|NA|NA
CASSQVYGNTSGNTIYF
TGTGCCAGCAGCCAAGTATACGGGAACACCTCTGGAAACACCATATATTTT
>14|TRBJ2-5|TRBV5-4|TRBD2|NA
CASSFSGRIETQYF
TGTGCCAGCAGCTTTAGCGGGAGAATAGAGACCCAGTACTTC
>13|TRBJ2-1|TRBV6-6|TRBD2|NA
CASESERENEQFF
TGTGCCAGCGAATCAGAGCGGGAGAATGAGCAGTTCTTC
>13|TRBJ2-5|TRBV28|TRBD1|NA
CASSPDRGETQYF
TGTGCCAGCAGTCCGGACAGGGGAGAGACCCAGTACTTC
>16|TRBJ2-7|TRBV11-2|NA|NA
CASSLNPPPRDYEQYF
TGTGCCAGCAGCTTAAATCCGCCCCCGCGGGACTACGAGCAGTACTTC
>19|TRBJ1-3|TRBV7-9|NA|NA
CASSLRDKPGHRSGNTIYF
TGTGCCAGCAGCCTGAGAGACAAACCGGGACATCGCTCTGGAAACACCATATATTTT
>16|TRBJ2-2|TRBV5-1|NA|NA
CASRGGGAIGSGELFF
TGCGCCAGCAGAGGAGGGGGGGCCATTGGCTCCGGGGAGCTGTTTTTT
>18|TRBJ2-5|TRBV29-1|TRBD2|NA
CSVEDLVLSGRPQETQYF
TGCAGCGTTGAAGATTTGGTCCTAAGCGGGAGGCCGCAAGAGACCCAGTACTTC
>15|TRBJ2-6|TRBV7-2|NA|NA
CASMTRGSGANVLTF
TGTGCCAGCATGACAAGGGGATCTGGGGCCAACGTCCTGACTTTC
>16|TRBJ2-7|TRBV5-3|TRBD2|NA
CARSQRGGSWRYEQYF
TGTGCCAGAAGCCAACGGGGCGGGAGCTGGAGGTACGAGCAGTACTTC
>16|TRBJ1-6|TRBV30|NA|NA
CAWRSWQAAYNSPLHF
TGTGCCTGGAGGTCGTGGCAGGCAGCCTATAATTCACCCCTCCACTTT
>15|TRBJ1-6|TRBV6-5|NA|NA
CASSYARVGNSPLHF
TGTGCCAGCAGTTACGCGAGGGTTGGGAATTCACCCCTCCACTTT
>14|TRBJ2-5|TRBV5-1|TRBD1|NA
CASKLQGAKETQYF
TGCGCCAGCAAACTACAGGGGGCTAAGGAGACCCAGTACTTC
>15|TRBJ2-1|TRBV18|NA|NA
CASSPPGGQYNEQFF
TGTGCCAGCTCACCACCGGGGGGACAGTACAATGAGCAGTTCTTC
>21|TRBJ2-3|TRBV4-3|TRBD2|once
CASSQGIPGSGTSRGTDTQYF
TGCGCCAGCAGCCAAGGGATCCCGGGTAGCGGGACCTCAAGGGGCACAGATACGCAGTATTTT
>18|TRBJ2-6|TRBV2|TRBD1|NA
CASSEGDRSNSGANVLTF
TGTGCCAGCAGTGAAGGGGACAGGTCCAACTCTGGGGCCAACGTCCTGACTTTC
>15|TRBJ2-4|TRBV18|NA|NA
CASSPTTSWGDIQYF
TGTGCCAGCTCACCAACAACTAGCTGGGGCGACATTCAGTACTTC
>11|TRBJ2-1|TRBV6-6|NA|NA
CASVGPDEQFF
TGTGCCAGCGTCGGTCCTGATGAGCAGTTCTTC
>17|TRBJ2-7|TRBV9|NA|NA
CASRQGGEDGLTYEQYF
TGTGCCAGCAGACAGGGGGGGGAGGACGGCCTGACCTACGAGCAGTACTTC
>17|TRBJ2-5|TRBV28|NA|once
CGAVGTAGAKRQETQYF
TGTGGCGCGGTGGGGACGGCGGGGGCTAAGAGGCAAGAGACCCAGTACTTC
>17|TRBJ1-1|TRBV9|TRBD1|NA
CASSPRQGRGVNTEAFF
TGTGCCAGCAGCCCCCGACAGGGAAGGGGGGTGAACACTGAAGCTTTCTTT
>12|TRBJ2-1|TRBV28|NA|NA
CASNLHGDEQFF
TGTGCCAGCAACCTGCACGGGGATGAGCAGTTCTTC
>21|TRBJ2-7|TRBV4-1|TRBD1|NA
CASSHLRQGQHQELWAYEQYF
TGCGCCAGCAGCCACCTTCGACAGGGTCAGCATCAGGAACTCTGGGCATACGAGCAGTACTTC
>12|TRBJ2-1|TRBV10-3|NA|NA
CAISHRDTKQFF
TGTGCCATCAGCCACAGGGACACTAAGCAGTTCTTC
>16|TRBJ2-1|TRBV28|TRBD2|once
CASRPGTNGRSDEQFF
TGTGCCAGCAGACCCGGGACTAACGGGAGATCTGATGAGCAGTTCTTC
>13|TRBJ2-7|TRBV11-2|NA|NA
CASSFSGVYEQYF
TGTGCCAGCAGCTTCTCGGGGGTCTACGAGCAGTACTTC
>15|TRBJ2-5|TRBV30|NA|NA
CAWSVGDTYQETQYF
TGTGCCTGGAGTGTTGGCGACACTTACCAAGAGACCCAGTACTTC
>14|TRBJ1-6|TRBV19|TRBD1|NA
CASSTGTELSPLHF
TGTGCCAGTAGCACCGGGACAGAACTTTCACCCCTCCACTTT
>14|TRBJ2-3|TRBV14|TRBD2|few
CASSRRGYPDTQYF
TGTGCCAGCAGCCGGCGGGGGTACCCAGATACGCAGTATTTT
>14|TRBJ1-1|TRBV11-2|NA|NA
CASSHKPGSTEAFF
TGTGCCAGCAGCCATAAACCTGGGAGCACTGAAGCTTTCTTT
>15|TRBJ1-1|TRBV4-1|NA|NA
CASSQGPQAYTEAFF
TGCGCCAGCAGCCAAGGGCCTCAGGCGTACACTGAAGCTTTCTTT
>11|TRBJ1-2|TRBV20-1|TRBD1|NA
CSVRTGHGYTF
TGCAGTGTCCGGACAGGGCATGGCTACACCTTC
>13|TRBJ1-4|TRBV30|NA|few
CAATGTGSEKLFF
TGTGCCGCAACGGGTACGGGAAGTGAAAAACTGTTTTTT
>15|TRBJ2-3|TRBV19|TRBD2|NA
CASSRREASTDTQYF
TGTGCCAGTAGTCGGCGGGAGGCCAGCACAGATACGCAGTATTTT
>14|TRBJ2-1|TRBV7-9|NA|NA
CASSLGSPYNEQFF
TGTGCCAGCAGCTTGGGCTCGCCCTACAATGAGCAGTTCTTC
>14|TRBJ1-2|TRBV19|NA|few
CASSRPGANYGYTF
TGTGCCAGTAGTAGGCCAGGGGCCAACTATGGCTACACCTTC
>16|TRBJ2-7|TRBV27|NA|NA
CASSLGTTGTSYEQYF
TGTGCCAGCAGTTTAGGAACCACGGGAACTTCCTACGAGCAGTACTTC
>13|TRBJ2-7|TRBV10-3|NA|NA
CAIGSGLSYEQYF
TGTGCCATCGGTTCGGGACTGAGCTACGAGCAGTACTTC
>14|TRBJ2-5|TRBV7-2|NA|NA
CASSSPGGQETQYF
TGTGCCAGCAGCTCCCCTGGAGGTCAAGAGACCCAGTACTTC
>13|TRBJ2-7|TRBV6-1|NA|NA
CASMRPGVREQYF
TGTGCCAGCATGCGACCAGGGGTGAGGGAGCAGTACTTC
>11|TRBJ1-3|TRBV20-1|NA|NA
CSARGYNTIYF
TGCAGTGCTAGGGGCTATAACACCATATATTTT
>14|TRBJ2-5|TRBV2|TRBD2|NA
CASSSPSGRETQYF
TGTGCCAGCAGTTCCCCTAGCGGGAGGGAGACCCAGTACTTC
>14|TRBJ2-5|TRBV5-6|NA|NA
CASSGRVYQETQYF
TGTGCCAGCAGCGGCAGGGTTTACCAAGAGACCCAGTACTTC
>14|TRBJ2-7|TRBV6-1|TRBD2|NA
CASSEPSGRGEQYF
TGTGCCAGCAGTGAACCTAGCGGGAGAGGCGAGCAGTACTTC
>13|TRBJ2-3|TRBV30|TRBD1|NA
CAWREQGANTQYF
TGTGCCTGGAGAGAACAGGGGGCAAATACGCAGTATTTT
>16|TRBJ1-1|TRBV2|TRBD1|NA
CASSSHRGRGNTEAFF
TGTGCCAGCAGTTCTCACAGGGGGCGCGGGAACACTGAAGCTTTCTTT
>13|TRBJ1-5|TRBV7-8|NA|once
CASSLAYYQPQHF
TGTGCCAGCAGCTTAGCCTATTATCAGCCCCAGCATTTT
>15|TRBJ1-1|TRBV5-3|NA|NA
CARSLGAGTDTEAFF
TGTGCCAGAAGTCTGGGGGCAGGAACGGACACTGAAGCTTTCTTT
>17|TRBJ2-2|TRBV6-4|NA|NA
CASSHRLAGANTGELFF
TGTGCCAGCAGTCATCGACTAGCAGGGGCGAACACCGGGGAGCTGTTTTTT
>17|TRBJ2-7|TRBV28|TRBD2|NA
CASSSGTSGISHYEQYF
TGTGCCAGCAGTTCCGGGACTAGCGGGATCAGTCATTACGAGCAGTACTTC
>15|TRBJ2-6|TRBV30|NA|NA
CAWSSGYAGANVLTF
TGTGCCTGGAGTTCAGGGTACGCTGGGGCCAACGTCCTGACTTTC
>14|TRBJ2-2|TRBV11-3|TRBD1|NA
CASSFSGGTGELFF
TGTGCCAGCAGCTTTTCAGGGGGCACCGGGGAGCTGTTTTTT
>19|TRBJ2-7|TRBV5-1|NA|once
CASSANGGTQWGGSYEQYF
TGCGCCAGCAGCGCGAATGGAGGTACTCAGTGGGGAGGCTCCTACGAGCAGTACTTC
>15|TRBJ2-5|TRBV6-5|NA|NA
CASHRGSGFAETQYF
TGTGCCAGCCACCGGGGTTCGGGGTTTGCGGAGACCCAGTACTTC
>19|TRBJ2-6|TRBV27|NA|NA
CASSFRGVRLSSGANVLTF
TGTGCCAGCAGTTTTCGAGGTGTGCGACTTAGCTCTGGGGCCAACGTCCTGACTTTC